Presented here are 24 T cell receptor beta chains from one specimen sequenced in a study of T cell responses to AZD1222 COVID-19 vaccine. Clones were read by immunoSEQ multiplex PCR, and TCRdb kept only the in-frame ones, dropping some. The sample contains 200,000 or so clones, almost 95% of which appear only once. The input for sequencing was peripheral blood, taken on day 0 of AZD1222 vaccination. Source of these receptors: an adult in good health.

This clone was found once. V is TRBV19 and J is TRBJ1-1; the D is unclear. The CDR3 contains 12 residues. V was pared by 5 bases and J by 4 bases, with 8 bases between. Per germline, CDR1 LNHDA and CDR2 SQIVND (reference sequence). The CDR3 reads CASSPAGTEAFF. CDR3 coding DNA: TGTGCCAGTAGTCCCGCCGGCACTGAAGCTTTCTTT.

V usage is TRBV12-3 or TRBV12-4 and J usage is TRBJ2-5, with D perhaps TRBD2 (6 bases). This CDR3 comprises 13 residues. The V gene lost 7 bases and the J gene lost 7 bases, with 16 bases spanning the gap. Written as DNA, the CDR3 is TGTGCCAGCACCCGGGAGAGGCTAGGGACCCAGTACTTC. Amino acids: CASTRERLGTQYF.

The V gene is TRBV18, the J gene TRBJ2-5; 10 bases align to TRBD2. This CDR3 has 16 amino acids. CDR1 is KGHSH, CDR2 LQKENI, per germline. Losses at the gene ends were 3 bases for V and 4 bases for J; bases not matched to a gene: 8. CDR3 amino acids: CASSPGASGGGETQYF. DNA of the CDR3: TGTGCCAGCTCACCCGGAGCTAGCGGGGGAGGAGAGACCCAGTACTTC.

The CDR3 DNA reads TGTGCCAGCAGCTTGTTGGGACTAGCGGGTCCAACCGGGGAGCTGTTTTTT. Its protein is CASSLLGLAGPTGELFF. The chain is built from TRBV5-6 and TRBJ2-2, with 12 bases that match TRBD2. V dropped 1 base and J dropped 5; count of bases not matched to a gene: 6. The CDR3 is made up of 17 amino acids. CDR1 is SGHDT and CDR2 is YYEEEE in the germline V gene. The full variable domain, in which reference TRBV5-6 and TRBJ2-2 provide the parts outside the CDR3, is DAGVTQSPTHLIKTRGQQVTLRCSPKSGHDTVSWYQQALGQGPQFIFQYYEEEERQRGNFPDRFSGHQFPNYSSELNVNALLLGDSALYLCASSLLGLAGPTGELFFGEGSRLTVL.

The CDR3, as DNA: TGTGCCAGCAGGGACCGGGACGGCTCCTACAATGAGCAGTTCTTC. It codes for CASRDRDGSYNEQFF. V and J are TRBV7-2 and TRBJ2-1, with D perhaps assigned TRBD1 or TRBD2 (5 bases each). This CDR3 region has 15 residues. The germline V gene has CDR1 SGHTA and CDR2 FQGNSA. V lost 6 bases to trimming and J lost 0 bases, with 12 bases between them. The full variable domain, in which reference TRBV7-2 and TRBJ2-1 provide the parts outside the CDR3, is GAGVSQSPSNKVTEKGKDVELRCDPISGHTALYWYRQSLGQGLEFLIYFQGNSAPDKSGLPSDRFSAERTGGSVSTLTIQRTQQEDSAVYLCASRDRDGSYNEQFFGPGTRLTVL.

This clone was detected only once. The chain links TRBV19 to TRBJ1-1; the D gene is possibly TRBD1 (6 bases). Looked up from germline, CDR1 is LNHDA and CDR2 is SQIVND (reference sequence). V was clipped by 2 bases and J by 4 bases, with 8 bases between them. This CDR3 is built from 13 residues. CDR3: CASSIQGPTEAFF. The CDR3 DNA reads TGTGCCAGTAGTATACAGGGGCCCACTGAAGCTTTCTTT.

CDR3 nucleotides: TGTGCCAGCAGTTCCCGGGACCTAAATGAAAAACTGTTTTTT. It translates to CASSSRDLNEKLFF. J is TRBJ1-4 and V is TRBV9, with a weak D call TRBD1 (5 bases). Germline V CDR1 and CDR2: SGDLS, YYNGEE. V was trimmed by 5 bases and J by 5 bases, leaving 13 bases between them. The CDR3 loop spans 14 amino acids.

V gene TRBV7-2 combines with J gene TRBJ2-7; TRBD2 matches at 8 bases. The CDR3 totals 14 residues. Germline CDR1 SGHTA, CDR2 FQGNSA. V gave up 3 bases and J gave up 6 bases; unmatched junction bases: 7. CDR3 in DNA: TGTGCCAGCAGCTTGGCAGCGGGAGTACGCGAGCAGTACTTC. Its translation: CASSLAAGVREQYF. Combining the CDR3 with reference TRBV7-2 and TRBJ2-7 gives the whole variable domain GAGVSQSPSNKVTEKGKDVELRCDPISGHTALYWYRQSLGQGLEFLIYFQGNSAPDKSGLPSDRFSAERTGGSVSTLTIQRTQQEDSAVYLCASSLAAGVREQYFGPGTRLTVT.

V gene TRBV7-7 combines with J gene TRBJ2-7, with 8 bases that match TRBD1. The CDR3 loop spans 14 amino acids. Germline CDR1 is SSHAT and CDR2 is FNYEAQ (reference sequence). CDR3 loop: CASIPGGTGYEQYV. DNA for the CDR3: TGTGCTAGCATCCCCGGCGGGACAGGATACGAGCAGTACGTC.

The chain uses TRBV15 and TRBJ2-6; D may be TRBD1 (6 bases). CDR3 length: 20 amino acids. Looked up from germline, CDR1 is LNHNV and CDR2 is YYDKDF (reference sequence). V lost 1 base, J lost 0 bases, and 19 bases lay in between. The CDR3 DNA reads TGTGCCACCAGCAGAGTCACTGCGGACAGTCACTTCTCTGGGGCCAACGTCCTGACTTTC. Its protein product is CATSRVTADSHFSGANVLTF.

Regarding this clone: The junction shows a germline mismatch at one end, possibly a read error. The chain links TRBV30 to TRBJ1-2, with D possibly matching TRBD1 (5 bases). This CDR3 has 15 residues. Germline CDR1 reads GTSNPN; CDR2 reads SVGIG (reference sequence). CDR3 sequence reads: CAWTAGISNPYGYTF. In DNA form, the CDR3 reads TGTGCCTGGACGGCAGGGATCAGTAACCCCTATGGCTATACCTTC.

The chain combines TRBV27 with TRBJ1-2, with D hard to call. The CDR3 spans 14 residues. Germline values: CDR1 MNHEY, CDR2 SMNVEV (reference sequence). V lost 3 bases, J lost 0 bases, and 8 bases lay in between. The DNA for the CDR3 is TGTGCCAGCAGTTTGGCCTTTCCTAACTATGGCTACACCTTC. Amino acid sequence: CASSLAFPNYGYTF.

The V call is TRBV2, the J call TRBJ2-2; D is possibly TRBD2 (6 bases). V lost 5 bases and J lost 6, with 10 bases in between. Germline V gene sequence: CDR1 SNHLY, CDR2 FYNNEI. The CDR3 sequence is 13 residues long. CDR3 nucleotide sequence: TGTGCCAGCAGTCGACTAGTCGCCGGGGAGCTGTTTTTT. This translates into CASSRLVAGELFF.

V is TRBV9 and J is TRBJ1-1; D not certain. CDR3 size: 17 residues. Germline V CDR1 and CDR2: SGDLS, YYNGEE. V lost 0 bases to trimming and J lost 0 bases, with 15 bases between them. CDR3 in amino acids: CASSVVREPSMNTEAFF. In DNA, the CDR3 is TGTGCCAGCAGCGTAGTTAGGGAGCCCAGCATGAACACTGAAGCTTTCTTT.

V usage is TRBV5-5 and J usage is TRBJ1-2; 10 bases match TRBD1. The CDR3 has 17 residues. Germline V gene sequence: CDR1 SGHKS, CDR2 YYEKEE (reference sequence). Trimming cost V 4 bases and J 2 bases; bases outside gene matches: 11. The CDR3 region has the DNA TGTGCCAGCAGCCCCCAAGGCGACAGGGGGCGAAACTATGGCTACACCTTC. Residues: CASSPQGDRGRNYGYTF.

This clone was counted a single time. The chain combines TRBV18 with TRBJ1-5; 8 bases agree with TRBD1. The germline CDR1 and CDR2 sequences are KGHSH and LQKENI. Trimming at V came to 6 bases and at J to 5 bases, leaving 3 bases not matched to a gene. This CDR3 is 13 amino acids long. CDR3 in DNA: TGTGCCAGCTCCCCGACAGGGGATCAGCCCCAGCATTTT. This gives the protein CASSPTGDQPQHF. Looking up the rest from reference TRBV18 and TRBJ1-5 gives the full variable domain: NAGVMQNPRHLVRRRGQEARLRCSPMKGHSHVYWYRQLPEEGLKFMVYLQKENIIDESGMPKERFSAEFPKEGPSILRIQQVVRGDSAAYFCASSPTGDQPQHFGDGTRLSIL.

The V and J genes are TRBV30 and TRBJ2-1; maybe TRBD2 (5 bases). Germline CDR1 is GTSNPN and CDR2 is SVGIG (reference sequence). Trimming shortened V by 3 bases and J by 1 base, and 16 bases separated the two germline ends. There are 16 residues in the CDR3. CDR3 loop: CAWRASRGASYNEQFF. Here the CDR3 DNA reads TGTGCCTGGAGGGCCTCTCGGGGAGCTTCCTACAATGAGCAGTTCTTC.

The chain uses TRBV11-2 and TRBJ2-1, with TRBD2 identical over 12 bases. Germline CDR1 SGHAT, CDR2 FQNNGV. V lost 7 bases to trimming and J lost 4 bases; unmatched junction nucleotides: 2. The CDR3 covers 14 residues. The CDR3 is CASTGTSGYNEQFF. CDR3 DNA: TGTGCCAGCACCGGGACTAGCGGGTACAATGAGCAGTTCTTC.

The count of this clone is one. CDR3 nucleotide sequence: TGTGCCAGTGAGGCCCGGGGGGACACTGAAGCTTTCTTT. Residues: CASEARGDTEAFF. This chain connects TRBV27 to TRBJ1-1, with D maybe TRBD1 (5 bases). The length of the CDR3 is 13 residues. From germline, CDR1 is MNHEY and CDR2 SMNVEV (reference sequence). Trimming pared 9 bases from V and 3 bases from J, leaving 14 bases between.

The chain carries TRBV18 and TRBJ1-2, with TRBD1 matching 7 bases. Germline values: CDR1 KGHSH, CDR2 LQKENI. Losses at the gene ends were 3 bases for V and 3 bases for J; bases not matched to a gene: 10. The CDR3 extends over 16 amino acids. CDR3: CASSPDRTSIHYGYTF. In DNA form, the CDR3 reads TGTGCCAGCTCACCGGACAGGACAAGTATACACTATGGCTACACCTTC.

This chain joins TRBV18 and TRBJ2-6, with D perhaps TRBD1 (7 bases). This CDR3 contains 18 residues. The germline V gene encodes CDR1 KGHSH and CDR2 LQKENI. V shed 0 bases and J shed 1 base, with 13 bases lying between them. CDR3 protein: CASSPPAGGQSGANVLTF. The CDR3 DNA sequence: TGTGCCAGCTCACCACCGGCAGGGGGGCAGTCTGGGGCCAACGTCCTGACTTTC.

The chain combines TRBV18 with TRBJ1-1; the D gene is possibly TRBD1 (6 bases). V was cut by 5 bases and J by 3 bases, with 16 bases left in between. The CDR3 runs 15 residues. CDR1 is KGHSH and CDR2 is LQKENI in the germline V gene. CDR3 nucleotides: TGTGCCAGCTCAACGGCCCCAGGGGCGGACACTGAAGCTTTCTTT. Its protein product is CASSTAPGADTEAFF.

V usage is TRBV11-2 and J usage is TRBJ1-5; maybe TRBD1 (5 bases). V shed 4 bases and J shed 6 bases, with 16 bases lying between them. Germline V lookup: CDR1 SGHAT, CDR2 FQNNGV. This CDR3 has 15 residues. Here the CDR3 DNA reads TGTGCCAGCAGCTGGAGCGGGGGAGTCGGTCAGCCCCAGCATTTT. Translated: CASSWSGGVGQPQHF. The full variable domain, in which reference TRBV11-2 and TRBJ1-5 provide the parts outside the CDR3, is EAGVAQSPRYKIIEKRQSVAFWCNPISGHATLYWYQQILGQGPKLLIQFQNNGVVDDSQLPKDRFSAERLKGVDSTLKIQPAKLEDSAVYLCASSWSGGVGQPQHFGDGTRLSIL.

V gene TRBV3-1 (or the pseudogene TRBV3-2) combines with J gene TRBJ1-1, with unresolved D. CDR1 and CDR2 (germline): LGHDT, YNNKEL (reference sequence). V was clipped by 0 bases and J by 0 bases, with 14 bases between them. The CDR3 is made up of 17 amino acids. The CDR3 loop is CASSQDWVKSMNTEAFF. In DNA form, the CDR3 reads TGTGCCAGCAGCCAAGATTGGGTTAAGAGTATGAACACTGAAGCTTTCTTT.